The T cell receptor beta chain described here comes from a study of blood T cells in healthy people across ages. Points from the study as a whole: CMV status of donors was unknown, possibly confounding expanded clonotype changes.

Per germline, CDR1 DFQATT and CDR2 SNEGSKA (reference sequence). CDR3 length: 13 amino acids. Trimming took off 0 bases at V and 2 bases at J, with 8 bases between the two ends. This clonotype occurred a few times. What it recognizes is unknown. A second PCR of about 7 to 12 cycles used a sample-barcoded 5' primer and a J-beta primer mix. CDR3-containing paired-end reads numbering at least 2.5 million came from each sample. TCRdb reanalysed the 5' RACE reads using MiXCR and keeps one entry per CDR3 protein. The sample lists approximately 1,700,000 distinct CDR3 sequences; about 39% were seen once. The TCR comes from a human donor in good health. The chain uses TRBV20-1 and TRBJ2-7; D uncertain. The sample was blood. The chain's CDR3 is CSAREGPTYEQYF. The CDR3 DNA follows: TGCAGTGCTAGAGAAGGGCCTACCTACGAGCAGTACTTC.